This T cell receptor beta chain was retrieved from a study of circulating CD8 cells and anti-PD-1 response in melanoma. This CDR3 is built from 18 residues. Germline CDR1 reads SQVTM; CDR2 reads ANQGSEA. The ends were cut back, 3 bases at V and 3 bases at J, with 27 bases in the middle. From live CD3+CD8+TCRalphabeta+ cells, four PD-1 and/or TIGIT subsets were sorted. Each library started from approximately 14 ng of total RNA using the QIAseq Immune Repertoire TCR panel. TCRdb re-called the reads with MiXCR, one entry per CDR3 protein. The sample has about 1,100 distinct CDR3 sequences, approximately 9.2% seen once. This clonotype is medium-sized by share.

This chain connects TRBV29-1 to TRBJ2-7; D possibly corresponds to TRBD1 (5 bases). Sample: CD8+ T cells from PBMCs, taken at baseline or after one month of anti-PD-1 therapy (not recorded which). This TCR derives from a human donor with melanoma. CDR3 coding DNA: TGCAGCGTTGAGGAAGGGCAGGGTTCGGTCTCTAGGGTCTACGAGCAGTACTTC. Translated: CSVEEGQGSVSRVYEQYF.